The rows below give T cell receptor beta chains drawn from one sample of a study of T-cell memory formation after mild COVID-19. TCRdb analysed the 5' RACE reads with MiXCR anew, one entry per CDR3 protein. The sample yields roughly 610,000 distinct CDR3 sequences, around a sixth seen once. Sample: PBMCs or a T cell subset sorted from them (not recorded which). Source of these receptors: an adult woman who had mild COVID-19 (a few samples of this study predate the infection). Cell type and time point are not known. Both conserved end residues are part of each CDR3. Fields, in order: clone size, D gene, V gene, J gene, CDR3 protein, CDR3 DNA. The D gene is left open where the match is weak. Rows give clone size only sometimes, using once, few, many, or a class for an expanded clone.

clone size: few
D gene: -
V gene: TRBV6-2/TRBV6-3
J gene: TRBJ2-7
CDR3 protein: CASASSPYEQYF
CDR3 DNA: TGTGCCAGCGCGAGCTCTCCCTACGAGCAGTACTTC

clone size: -
D gene: -
V gene: TRBV20-1
J gene: TRBJ2-1
CDR3 protein: CSASGGDNEQFF
CDR3 DNA: TGCAGTGCTAGCGGTGGGGACAATGAGCAGTTCTTC

clone size: -
D gene: TRBD1
V gene: TRBV25-1
J gene: TRBJ1-1
CDR3 protein: CASSHRGTGGTEAFF
CDR3 DNA: TGTGCCAGCAGTCACAGGGGGACAGGGGGCACTGAAGCTTTCTTT

clone size: -
D gene: TRBD1
V gene: TRBV12-3/TRBV12-4
J gene: TRBJ2-1
CDR3 protein: CASSTGTGANEQFF
CDR3 DNA: TGTGCCAGCAGTACCGGGACAGGAGCCAATGAGCAGTTCTTC

clone size: few
D gene: TRBD2
V gene: TRBV10-3
J gene: TRBJ2-3
CDR3 protein: CAISGAGRTDTQYF
CDR3 DNA: TGTGCCATCAGTGGAGCGGGAAGGACAGATACGCAGTATTTT

clone size: many
D gene: -
V gene: TRBV2
J gene: TRBJ2-1
CDR3 protein: CASSERSGAGTYNEQFF
CDR3 DNA: TGTGCCAGCAGTGAACGGTCCGGAGCGGGCACCTACAATGAGCAGTTCTTC

clone size: few
D gene: TRBD1
V gene: TRBV7-2
J gene: TRBJ1-1
CDR3 protein: CASSLRSPGTGYTEAFF
CDR3 DNA: TGTGCCAGCAGCTTGAGAAGTCCCGGGACAGGGTATACTGAAGCTTTCTTT

clone size: few
D gene: TRBD2
V gene: TRBV29-1
J gene: TRBJ2-5
CDR3 protein: CSVEAGAAETQYF
CDR3 DNA: TGCAGCGTCGAAGCGGGAGCGGCAGAGACCCAGTACTTC

clone size: few
D gene: -
V gene: TRBV10-3
J gene: TRBJ2-5
CDR3 protein: CAISEGIMGTETQYF
CDR3 DNA: TGTGCCATCAGTGAGGGCATAATGGGGACCGAGACCCAGTACTTC

clone size: few
D gene: TRBD1
V gene: TRBV20-1
J gene: TRBJ2-2
CDR3 protein: CSASLRGPSGELFF
CDR3 DNA: TGCAGTGCTTCACTCAGGGGGCCTAGCGGGGAGCTGTTTTTT

clone size: -
D gene: -
V gene: TRBV12-3/TRBV12-4
J gene: TRBJ1-1
CDR3 protein: CASSLIGAVNTEAFF
CDR3 DNA: TGTGCCAGCAGTTTAATAGGTGCGGTGAACACTGAAGCTTTCTTT

clone size: few
D gene: -
V gene: TRBV20-1
J gene: TRBJ2-7
CDR3 protein: CSARSMRESPYEQYF
CDR3 DNA: TGCAGTGCTAGATCCATGCGAGAGAGTCCCTACGAGCAGTACTTC

clone size: few
D gene: TRBD2
V gene: TRBV24-1
J gene: TRBJ2-1
CDR3 protein: CATSVASGRAGSYNEQFF
CDR3 DNA: TGTGCCACCAGTGTGGCTAGCGGGAGGGCCGGAAGCTACAATGAGCAGTTCTTC

clone size: -
D gene: TRBD2
V gene: TRBV3-1
J gene: TRBJ2-7
CDR3 protein: CASSQFSGRSEQYF
CDR3 DNA: TGTGCCAGCAGCCAGTTTAGCGGGCGTTCCGAGCAGTACTTC

clone size: few
D gene: TRBD1
V gene: TRBV20-1
J gene: TRBJ2-7
CDR3 protein: CSARDARTGNSYEQYF
CDR3 DNA: TGCAGTGCTAGAGACGCCCGGACAGGGAACTCCTACGAGCAGTACTTC

clone size: -
D gene: -
V gene: TRBV19
J gene: TRBJ1-5
CDR3 protein: CASRNSGVILVKPQHF
CDR3 DNA: TGTGCCAGTAGGAATTCAGGGGTCATCCTGGTCAAGCCCCAGCATTTT

clone size: few
D gene: -
V gene: TRBV7-2
J gene: TRBJ2-5
CDR3 protein: CASRLGETQYF
CDR3 DNA: TGTGCCAGCAGGCTGGGGGAGACCCAGTACTTC

clone size: few
D gene: -
V gene: TRBV6-1
J gene: TRBJ2-7
CDR3 protein: CASSESRGTYEQYF
CDR3 DNA: TGTGCCAGCAGTGAGTCAAGGGGAACCTACGAGCAGTACTTC

clone size: few
D gene: -
V gene: TRBV7-9
J gene: TRBJ2-2
CDR3 protein: CASSLGGTANTGELFF
CDR3 DNA: TGTGCCAGCAGCTTAGGCGGGACAGCTAACACCGGGGAGCTGTTTTTT

clone size: -
D gene: -
V gene: TRBV21-1
J gene: TRBJ2-7
CDR3 protein: CASSKGEGVSSYEQYF
CDR3 DNA: TGTGCCAGCAGCAAGGGGGAGGGAGTGAGCTCCTACGAGCAGTACTTC

clone size: few
D gene: -
V gene: TRBV4-3
J gene: TRBJ1-2
CDR3 protein: CASSSERNYGYTF
CDR3 DNA: TGCGCCAGCTCCTCCGAGAGAAACTATGGCTACACCTTC

clone size: -
D gene: -
V gene: TRBV7-8
J gene: TRBJ1-1
CDR3 protein: CASSGGPRGTEAFF
CDR3 DNA: TGTGCCAGCAGCGGAGGACCACGGGGGACTGAAGCTTTCTTT

clone size: -
D gene: -
V gene: TRBV5-1
J gene: TRBJ2-4
CDR3 protein: CASSPQGKGAKNIQYF
CDR3 DNA: TGCGCCAGCAGCCCCCAGGGCAAGGGAGCCAAAAACATTCAGTACTTC

clone size: -
D gene: TRBD1
V gene: TRBV19
J gene: TRBJ2-7
CDR3 protein: CASRKVGDRDHEQYF
CDR3 DNA: TGTGCCAGTAGGAAGGTTGGAGACAGGGACCACGAGCAGTACTTC

clone size: few
D gene: -
V gene: TRBV6-5
J gene: TRBJ1-2
CDR3 protein: CASSQNPTPGNHGYTF
CDR3 DNA: TGTGCCAGCAGTCAAAACCCGACACCAGGGAACCATGGCTACACCTTC

clone size: few
D gene: TRBD1
V gene: TRBV5-1
J gene: TRBJ2-2
CDR3 protein: CASSSVGTGGTGELFF
CDR3 DNA: TGCGCCAGCAGCTCGGTTGGGACAGGTGGGACCGGGGAGCTGTTTTTT

clone size: few
D gene: TRBD2
V gene: TRBV6-5
J gene: TRBJ2-3
CDR3 protein: CASSYATSGIADTQYF
CDR3 DNA: TGTGCCAGCAGTTATGCGACTAGCGGGATAGCGGATACGCAGTATTTT

clone size: -
D gene: -
V gene: TRBV18
J gene: TRBJ2-5
CDR3 protein: CASSPSQNGKTQYF
CDR3 DNA: TGTGCCAGCTCCCCATCCCAGAACGGGAAGACCCAGTACTTC

clone size: few
D gene: TRBD2
V gene: TRBV30
J gene: TRBJ2-3
CDR3 protein: CAWGSSGITDTQYF
CDR3 DNA: TGTGCCTGGGGGTCTAGCGGGATTACAGATACGCAGTATTTT

clone size: -
D gene: -
V gene: TRBV7-9
J gene: TRBJ2-6
CDR3 protein: CASRPGTILNGANVLTF
CDR3 DNA: TGTGCCAGCAGACCCGGGACCATCTTGAATGGGGCCAACGTCCTGACTTTC

clone size: few
D gene: -
V gene: TRBV30
J gene: TRBJ1-1
CDR3 protein: CAWKRETEAFF
CDR3 DNA: TGTGCCTGGAAGAGGGAGACTGAAGCTTTCTTT

clone size: few
D gene: TRBD1
V gene: TRBV5-1
J gene: TRBJ2-7
CDR3 protein: CASSLDREGYEQYF
CDR3 DNA: TGCGCCAGCAGTTTGGACAGGGAAGGGTACGAGCAGTACTTC

clone size: -
D gene: TRBD2
V gene: TRBV6-2/TRBV6-3
J gene: TRBJ2-5
CDR3 protein: CASSFGTLAGAETQYF
CDR3 DNA: TGTGCCAGCAGTTTCGGTACGCTAGCGGGAGCGGAGACCCAGTACTTC

clone size: few
D gene: TRBD1
V gene: TRBV6-2/TRBV6-3
J gene: TRBJ2-7
CDR3 protein: CASSYGQGAPYEQYF
CDR3 DNA: TGTGCCAGCAGTTATGGACAGGGTGCACCCTACGAGCAGTACTTC

clone size: -
D gene: -
V gene: TRBV7-8
J gene: TRBJ2-7
CDR3 protein: CASSLGPPPYEQYF
CDR3 DNA: TGTGCCAGCAGCTTAGGACCACCACCCTACGAGCAGTACTTC

clone size: -
D gene: -
V gene: TRBV7-8
J gene: TRBJ1-4
CDR3 protein: CASSLVQEKLFF
CDR3 DNA: TGTGCCAGCAGCTTAGTTCAAGAAAAACTGTTTTTT

clone size: -
D gene: -
V gene: TRBV7-6
J gene: TRBJ2-2
CDR3 protein: CASSLKARANTGELFF
CDR3 DNA: TGTGCCAGCAGCTTGAAGGCTCGAGCGAACACCGGGGAGCTGTTTTTT

clone size: -
D gene: TRBD2
V gene: TRBV30
J gene: TRBJ2-5
CDR3 protein: CAWSETSGYQETQYF
CDR3 DNA: TGTGCCTGGAGTGAAACTAGCGGGTACCAAGAGACCCAGTACTTC

clone size: -
D gene: -
V gene: TRBV5-4
J gene: TRBJ2-7
CDR3 protein: CAVTTGGGPYEQYF
CDR3 DNA: TGTGCCGTCACAACCGGTGGTGGCCCCTACGAGCAGTACTTC

clone size: many
D gene: -
V gene: TRBV6-5
J gene: TRBJ2-2
CDR3 protein: CASKADPGGMFF
CDR3 DNA: TGTGCCAGCAAGGCAGACCCCGGGGGAATGTTTTTT

clone size: -
D gene: -
V gene: TRBV20-1
J gene: TRBJ2-2
CDR3 protein: CSARDRKVTGELFF
CDR3 DNA: TGCAGTGCTAGAGATCGGAAGGTAACCGGGGAGCTGTTTTTT

clone size: -
D gene: -
V gene: TRBV21-1
J gene: TRBJ2-7
CDR3 protein: CASSKVSGTSGYYEQYF
CDR3 DNA: TGTGCCAGCAGCAAAGTTTCCGGGACTAGCGGGTACTACGAGCAGTACTTC

clone size: -
D gene: -
V gene: TRBV24-1
J gene: TRBJ2-3
CDR3 protein: CATSDSWTESTDTQYF
CDR3 DNA: TGTGCCACCAGTGATTCCTGGACAGAGAGCACAGATACGCAGTATTTT

clone size: -
D gene: -
V gene: TRBV29-1
J gene: TRBJ2-7
CDR3 protein: CSVVVSSYEQYF
CDR3 DNA: TGCAGCGTTGTAGTGAGCTCCTACGAGCAGTACTTC

clone size: few
D gene: -
V gene: TRBV11-3
J gene: TRBJ2-1
CDR3 protein: CASSLGQGGAYNEQFF
CDR3 DNA: TGTGCCAGCAGCTTAGGTCAGGGGGGCGCCTACAATGAGCAGTTCTTC

clone size: -
D gene: -
V gene: TRBV19
J gene: TRBJ1-1
CDR3 protein: CASAQDGRRHFQNTEAFF
CDR3 DNA: TGTGCCAGTGCCCAGGACGGCAGGCGCCATTTCCAGAACACTGAAGCTTTCTTT

clone size: few
D gene: TRBD2
V gene: TRBV20-1
J gene: TRBJ2-3
CDR3 protein: CSAVFVAGVNTDTQYF
CDR3 DNA: TGCAGTGCCGTCTTCGTAGCGGGGGTCAACACAGATACGCAGTATTTT

clone size: few
D gene: TRBD1
V gene: TRBV6-2/TRBV6-3
J gene: TRBJ2-3
CDR3 protein: CASSYETGVFLTDTQYF
CDR3 DNA: TGTGCCAGCAGTTACGAGACAGGGGTTTTCCTCACAGATACGCAGTATTTT

clone size: few
D gene: -
V gene: TRBV19
J gene: TRBJ2-7
CDR3 protein: CASSISTGDGSYEQYF
CDR3 DNA: TGTGCCAGTAGTATCTCCACGGGGGACGGAAGCTACGAGCAGTACTTC

clone size: few
D gene: -
V gene: TRBV6-6
J gene: TRBJ2-2
CDR3 protein: CASSFPFTNTGELFF
CDR3 DNA: TGTGCCAGCAGTTTCCCTTTTACAAACACCGGGGAGCTGTTTTTT